One sample yielded the 25 T cell receptor beta chains listed below, sequenced in a study of shared clonotypes between healthy human individuals. Sequencing used immunoSEQ multiplex PCR; TCRdb keeps in-frame clones, though not all of them. The profile shows 950,000 to 1,200,000 clones, roughly 77% of them singletons. The sequencing input was memory CD4+ T cells from PBMCs. Subset given: CD45RA-negative fraction. The receptors were sampled from a man younger than 35 in good health. Some clones in this sample may be carry-over from other donors' samples.

The chain combines TRBV11-2 with TRBJ2-7; no clear D gene. This CDR3 is built from 13 residues. In germline, CDR1 is SGHAT, CDR2 FQNNGV. The V gene lost 0 bases and the J gene lost 5 bases, with 8 bases spanning the gap. The DNA of the CDR3 is TGTGCCAGCAGCTTAGATCGTTCGCACGAGCAGTACTTC. It codes for CASSLDRSHEQYF. Combining the CDR3 with reference TRBV11-2 and TRBJ2-7 gives the whole variable domain EAGVAQSPRYKIIEKRQSVAFWCNPISGHATLYWYQQILGQGPKLLIQFQNNGVVDDSQLPKDRFSAERLKGVDSTLKIQPAKLEDSAVYLCASSLDRSHEQYFGPGTRLTVT.

Comments on this clone: This sample also contains other DNA sequences that code for the same CDR3. CDR3 in amino acids: CASSPSTGELFF. The DNA for the CDR3 is TGTGCCAGCAGCCCGAGTACCGGGGAGCTGTTTTTT. The chain couples TRBV11-3 to TRBJ2-2, with D unclear. The germline V and J ends were trimmed by 5 bases and 5 bases, with 6 bases remaining between them. CDR3 length: 12 amino acids. Per germline, CDR1 SGHNT and CDR2 YENEEA.

The CDR3 DNA reads TGCGCCAGCAGCGCCGGGCGGACAGGGGCCTTCTATGGCTACACCTTC. This sequence encodes CASSAGRTGAFYGYTF. The chain joins TRBV5-1 to TRBJ1-2, with TRBD1 identical over 9 bases. After removal of 4 bases from V and 4 bases from J, the junction contained 11 bases not matched to a gene. The CDR3 totals 16 residues. The germline V gene encodes CDR1 SGHRS and CDR2 YFSETQ.

A word on this clone: A much larger clone differs from this one at a single base, so this may be a read error. This CDR3 reads CSARRGEASF. The DNA of the CDR3 is TGCAGTGCTAGAAGGGGTGAAGCTTCCTTT. The chain recombines TRBV20-1 with TRBJ1-1; D might be TRBD1 (5 bases). This CDR3 is built from 10 residues. Per the germline V gene, CDR1 is DFQATT and CDR2 is SNEGSKA (reference sequence).

This rearrangement joins TRBV7-9 to TRBJ2-3; 8 bases are a match to TRBD2. In germline, CDR1 is SEHNR, CDR2 FQNEAQ (reference sequence). With 3 bases clipped from V and 3 bases from J, the junction kept 8 bases outside the gene matches. This CDR3 region has 16 residues. For the CDR3, the DNA is TGTGCCAGCAGCTTTCGGAGCGGGAGTAATACAGATACGCAGTATTTT. As protein: CASSFRSGSNTDTQYF.

The V gene is TRBV9, the J gene TRBJ2-3; perhaps TRBD2 as D (6 bases). Germline assignment: CDR1 SGDLS and CDR2 YYNGEE. The CDR3 has 15 residues. Trimming stripped 7 bases from V and 0 bases from J, with 15 bases between. The CDR3 DNA reads as TGTGCCAGCTCCCTTAGCGGAACCAGCACAGATACGCAGTATTTT. It specifies CASSLSGTSTDTQYF.

The chain couples TRBV25-1 to TRBJ1-5, with a weak D call TRBD1 (6 bases). Between the trimmed V and J ends, which lost 5 bases and 5 bases, there was a span of 13 bases. Germline V lookup: CDR1 MGHDK, CDR2 SYGVNS. The CDR3 runs 14 residues. CDR3 DNA sequence: TGTGCCAGCAGTCCCCAAGGGGGATATCAGCCCCAGCATTTT. This sequence encodes CASSPQGGYQPQHF.

The chain employs TRBV6-4 and TRBJ2-5; the D call may be TRBD1 or TRBD2 (5 bases each). Trimming removed 2 bases at V and 6 bases at J, with 10 bases between. The germline V gene encodes CDR1 MRHNA and CDR2 SNTAGT. The CDR3 runs to 13 residues. The CDR3 protein is CASSDGGGQTQYF. CDR3 sequence (DNA): TGTGCCAGCAGTGACGGTGGGGGACAGACCCAGTACTTC.

The CDR3 sequence: CALEGTGGSGANVLTF. CDR3 DNA: TGTGCCTTGGAGGGAACGGGAGGATCTGGGGCCAACGTCCTGACTTTC. The chain employs TRBV30 and TRBJ2-6; 7 nucleotides match TRBD2. The V gene end was trimmed by 7 bases and the J gene end by 1 base; junction bases not matched to a gene: 10. Germline V gene lookup returns CDR1 GTSNPN and CDR2 SVGIG (reference sequence). The CDR3 has 16 residues.

A few counts support this clone. The chain recombines TRBV7-9 with TRBJ2-3; 9 bases fit TRBD2. This CDR3 comprises 16 residues. The J segment lost 4 bases and the V segment lost 1 base, leaving 6 bases of the junction unmatched. CDR1 is SEHNR and CDR2 is FQNEAQ in the germline V gene (reference sequence). The CDR3 protein is CASSLVRGRVSDTQYF. DNA of the CDR3: TGTGCCAGCAGCTTAGTTCGCGGGAGGGTATCAGATACGCAGTATTTT.

The chain carries TRBV4-2 and TRBJ1-4; 8 bases align to TRBD1. CDR1 and CDR2 from the germline V gene are LGHNA and YNFKEQ. The CDR3 extends over 14 amino acids. V shed 6 bases and J 7 bases; nucleotides not matched to a gene: 7. The CDR3: CASSLDRASEKLFF. In DNA, the CDR3 is TGTGCCAGCAGTCTGGACAGGGCAAGTGAAAAACTGTTTTTT.

The chain joins TRBV6-5 to TRBJ1-2; the match to TRBD1 covers 9 bases. Germline lookup yields CDR1 MNHEY and CDR2 SVGAGI. V gave up 5 bases and J gave up 2 bases; unmatched junction bases: 6. This CDR3 is built from 15 residues. The CDR3 bases are TGTGCCAGCAGTCCCTCCGGGACAGGGAACTATGGCTACACCTTC. Amino acids: CASSPSGTGNYGYTF.

With regard to this clone: With a much larger clone just one base away, this may be a read error. The chain is built from TRBV6-4 and TRBJ1-1, with D perhaps TRBD1 (6 bases). CDR3 length: 13 amino acids. Trimming removed 6 bases from V and 1 base from J, with 9 bases in between. Germline CDR1 reads MRHNA; CDR2 reads SNTAGT. CDR3 coding DNA: TGTGCCAGCAGCGCGGACAGGAACACTGAAGCTTTCTTT. Translation gives CASSADRNTEAFF.

This sequence joins TRBV5-1 and TRBJ2-3, with TRBD1 matching 11 bases. This CDR3 has 15 residues. Germline V gene data show CDR1 as SGHRS and CDR2 as YFSETQ. V was pared by 1 base and J by 4 bases, with 2 bases of the junction left unmatched. DNA of the CDR3: TGCGCCAGCAGCTTGCGGGGACAGGGGGCAGATACGCAGTATTTT. It encodes CASSLRGQGADTQYF.

The V gene is TRBV6-6, the J gene TRBJ2-5, with a tentative D call TRBD1 (6 bases). With 5 bases removed from V and 7 bases from J, the gap between germline ends came to 20 bases. CDR1 and CDR2 from the germline V gene are MNHNY and SVGAGI (reference sequence). The CDR3 extends over 15 amino acids. Here the CDR3 DNA reads TGTGCCAGCAGTACCGGGACAACCGGGGCAGGGACCCAGTACTTC. Translation gives CASSTGTTGAGTQYF.

This clone was detected ten times or more. The chain combines TRBV6-1 with TRBJ2-5; 8 bases agree with TRBD1. From germline, CDR1 is MNHNS and CDR2 SASEGT. The length of the CDR3 is 14 residues. J lost 2 bases, V lost 6 bases, and 5 bases had no gene match. The CDR3 bases are TGTGCCAGCAGGGGGGACAGGTGGCAAGAGACCCAGTACTTC. Translation gives CASRGDRWQETQYF.

This chain joins TRBV18 and TRBJ1-4; D ambiguous. The CDR3 covers 15 residues. The germline CDR1 and CDR2 sequences are KGHSH and LQKENI. The germline V and J ends were trimmed by 4 bases and 8 bases, with 17 bases remaining between them. The CDR3 sequence is CASSRANKGREKLFF. The CDR3 nucleotides read TGTGCCAGCTCACGAGCGAACAAGGGCCGGGAAAAACTGTTTTTT.

With regard to this clone: A read error is the likely source, as a far larger clone sits one nucleotide away. This rearrangement joins TRBV5-1 to TRBJ2-6; D is possibly TRBD1 or TRBD2 (6 bases each). Germline V gene data show CDR1 as SGHRS and CDR2 as YFSETQ. The CDR3 covers 16 residues. CDR3 in amino acids: CASSPRGDSGANVPTF. The CDR3 DNA reads as TGCGCCAGCAGCCCAAGGGGGGACTCTGGGGCCAACGTCCCGACTTTC. Using reference TRBV5-1 and TRBJ2-6 for the parts outside the CDR3, the full variable domain is KAGVTQTPRYLIKTRGQQVTLSCSPISGHRSVSWYQQTPGQGLQFLFEYFSETQRNKGNFPGRFSGRQFSNSRSEMNVSTLELGDSALYLCASSPRGDSGANVPTFGAGSRLTVL.

V usage is TRBV13 and J usage is TRBJ2-2; TRBD2 agrees at 13 bases. Germline lookup yields CDR1 PRHDT and CDR2 FYEKMQ (reference sequence). V trimming: 1 base; J trimming: 7 bases; junction bases outside the gene matches: 3. This CDR3 has 16 amino acids. CDR3 loop: CASSLATSGRSGELFF. CDR3 bases: TGTGCCAGCAGCTTAGCGACTAGCGGGAGGAGCGGGGAGCTGTTTTTT.

This sequence joins TRBV7-2 and TRBJ1-4, with a weak D call TRBD1 (5 bases). The CDR3 is made up of 14 amino acids. Germline values: CDR1 SGHTA, CDR2 FQGNSA. V was pared by 4 bases and J by 2 bases, with 8 bases between. DNA for the CDR3: TGTGCCAGCAGCTGGGGGACGACTAATGAAAAACTGTTTTTT. Encoded protein: CASSWGTTNEKLFF.

The chain couples TRBV5-1 to TRBJ2-3; no definite D call. The V gene's germline CDR1 is SGHRS and CDR2 YFSETQ. The CDR3 totals 15 residues. Deletions cut 2 bases from V and 3 bases from J, with 13 bases between. CDR3: CASSFGSDGTDTQYF. DNA of the CDR3: TGCGCCAGCAGCTTTGGGTCGGATGGGACAGATACGCAGTATTTT.

V and J are TRBV7-9 and TRBJ2-7; D gene uncertain. Between the trimmed V and J ends, which lost 0 bases and 6 bases, there was a span of 18 bases. The CDR3 covers 16 residues. Per germline, CDR1 SEHNR and CDR2 FQNEAQ (reference sequence). This CDR3 is CASSLATGMAILEQYF. The CDR3 nucleotides are TGTGCCAGCAGCTTAGCTACCGGAATGGCGATCCTCGAGCAGTACTTC. The complete variable domain, with remaining parts taken from reference TRBV7-9 and TRBJ2-7, reads DTGVSQNPRHKITKRGQNVTFRCDPISEHNRLYWYRQTLGQGPEFLTYFQNEAQLEKSRLLSDRFSAERPKGSFSTLEIQRTEQGDSAMYLCASSLATGMAILEQYFGPGTRLTVT.

The CDR3 nucleotides are TGTGCCAGCAGCTTGGGGTCTCAGCCCAACACTGAAGCTTTCTTT. Its protein product is CASSLGSQPNTEAFF. The chain is built from TRBV5-4 and TRBJ1-1; D is uncertain. The CDR3 runs 15 residues. V lost 0 bases and J lost 2, with 11 bases in between. The V gene's germline CDR1 is SGHNT and CDR2 YYREEE (reference sequence).

The chain employs TRBV7-9 and TRBJ1-5; the D gene is possibly TRBD1 (5 bases). This CDR3 comprises 13 residues. The V gene lost 5 bases and the J gene lost 9 bases, with 14 bases spanning the gap. CDR1 and CDR2 (germline): SEHNR, FQNEAQ (reference sequence). The CDR3 spells CASSRDRFRPQHF. CDR3 nucleotides: TGTGCCAGCAGCCGGGACCGGTTTAGGCCCCAGCATTTT.

The J gene is TRBJ2-7, the V gene TRBV7-2; D call uncertain. The CDR3 is 12 amino acids. Trimming stripped 4 bases from V and 7 bases from J, with 11 bases between. The germline V gene encodes CDR1 SGHTA and CDR2 FQGNSA. This CDR3 is CASSSQRGEQYF. The DNA of the CDR3 is TGTGCCAGCAGCTCCCAGAGAGGTGAGCAGTACTTC.